This TCR beta chain was identified during a study of PD-1 blockade in classical Hodgkin lymphoma (dated by TCRdb to 2020 to 2021). Background for the entire study: Nivolumab dosing was 3 mg/kg intravenously every 2 weeks, continuing until either disease progression or unacceptable toxicity. A peripheral blood immune signature of response to PD-1 blockade in classical Hodgkin lymphoma was defined using TCR beta sequencing and CyTOF.

Spanning cysteine to phenylalanine, the CDR3 consists of 13 amino acids. This entry keeps only the CDR3 DNA: 39 bases, framed from base 1. CDR1 is given as SQVTM and CDR2 as ANQGSEA, both from the germline V gene. The Qiagen DNeasy kit was used to extract genomic DNA both from unsorted PBMCs and from the negatively selected CD4+ and CD8+ fractions. Amplification of TCR beta CDR3 regions was done by immunoSEQ multiplex PCR with primers that anneal to V and J segments. A synthetic immune receptor repertoire was used to minimize amplification bias, and any residual bias was removed computationally once sequencing was done. The source study handled its data this way. Custom Python scripts were used to quantify repertoire diversity as the Shannon entropy index. The unsorted, CD4+ and CD8+ repertoires were each analyzed separately, with the exception of combined analyses, where CD4+ and CD8+ sequences were merged in silico. A clone counted as expanded when the clone's frequency after treatment rose at least 2-fold relative to C1D1, and clones undetected at baseline were given a pseudocount of 0.5. Singleton clones were defined as clones with 0 or 1 copy at C1D1, and non-singleton clones were defined as clones with 2 or more copies. Clones expanded in unsorted samples were annotated as CD4+, CD8+ or unknown by matching protein sequences in sorted samples from the same patient. Wilcoxon tests on paired samples were used to test changes in diversity from C1D1 to C4D1. The source is immuneACCESS, and TCRdb retained only in-frame sequences with V and J called. Part of the clones is not carried over; for the studies checked, unresolved V genes explain less than half of this, and the remainder is unexplained. D and trimming were read from the DNA, whereas the V and J calls and clone size are those reported in that table. The table for this sample lists 90,000 to 100,000 clones; 80% to 95% of them were counted only once. The top ten constitute roughly 2.8% of the sample.

Comments on this clone: Its antigen has not been determined. Base quality data are lacking; no much larger clone is found one base away.

Summary of the overall study and its limitations: The study was restricted to a single clinical trial cohort, and the causes of repertoire differences, possibly disease activity or prior therapy, were left undefined. Lower diversity was observed in patients in whom nivolumab was started less than 1 year after ASCT, and these patients were excluded from later analyses so that confounding by immune reconstitution would be avoided. Baseline TCR diversity was reported to be lower in newly diagnosed patients than in healthy donors and to be lower still in relapsed/refractory patients. By C4D1, a significant rise was seen in CD4+ TCR diversity but not in CD8+ TCR diversity (p=0.0027 vs p=0.16), and the rise was most apparent among complete responders (p=0.02). Among trial patients, those achieving complete response had baseline diversity similar to that of newly diagnosed patients, while diversity was significantly lower in partial responders and progressors.

The time point label of this sample denotes: cycle 1 day 1 (C1D1), immediately before nivolumab initiation. Every trial patient had relapsed following autologous stem cell transplantation, and prior brentuximab vedotin exposure was what differed among cohorts A, B and C. The trial cohort included roughly 60 patients with relapsed/refractory classical Hodgkin lymphoma, and each patient had a best overall response of complete response, partial response or progressive disease. Trial patients were treated with single-agent nivolumab in the multi-cohort phase II CheckMate 205 trial. An independent review committee assessed best overall response by applying the 2007 International Working Group response criteria. Trial PBMCs were obtained immediately prior to nivolumab initiation (C1D1) and on therapy at cycle 2 day 1 and cycle 4 day 1. Peripheral blood was collected in 8 mL Vacutainer Cell Preparation Tubes, from which PBMCs were isolated by centrifugation and then cryopreserved.

Recombination joined TRBV29-1 with TRBJ2-1; a weak D assignment points to TRBD2 (5 bases agree). This sample comprised peripheral blood mononuclear cells (PBMCs), obtained at baseline. The sequence came from a human donor with classical Hodgkin lymphoma. CDR3 reads: CGTVGSSYNEQFF. The DNA sequence is as follows: TGCGGCACGGTGGGGAGCTCCTACAATGAGCAGTTCTTC.